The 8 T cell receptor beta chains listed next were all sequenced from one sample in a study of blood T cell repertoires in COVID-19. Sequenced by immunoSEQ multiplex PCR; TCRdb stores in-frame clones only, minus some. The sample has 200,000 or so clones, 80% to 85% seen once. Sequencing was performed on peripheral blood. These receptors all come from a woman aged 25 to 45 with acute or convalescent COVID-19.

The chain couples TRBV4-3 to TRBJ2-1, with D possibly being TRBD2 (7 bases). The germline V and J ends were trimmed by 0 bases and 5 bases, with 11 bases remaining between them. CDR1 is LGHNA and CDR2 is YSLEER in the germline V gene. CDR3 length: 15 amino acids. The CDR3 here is CASSQDGGGNNEQFF. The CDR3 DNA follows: TGCGCCAGCAGCCAAGATGGGGGGGGCAACAATGAGCAGTTCTTC.

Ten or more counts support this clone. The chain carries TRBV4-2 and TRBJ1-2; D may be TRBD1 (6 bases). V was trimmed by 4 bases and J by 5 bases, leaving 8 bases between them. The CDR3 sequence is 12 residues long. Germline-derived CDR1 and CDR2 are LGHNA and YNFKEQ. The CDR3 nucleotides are TGTGCCAGCAGCCTGGACAGTTATGGCTACACCTTC. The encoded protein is CASSLDSYGYTF.

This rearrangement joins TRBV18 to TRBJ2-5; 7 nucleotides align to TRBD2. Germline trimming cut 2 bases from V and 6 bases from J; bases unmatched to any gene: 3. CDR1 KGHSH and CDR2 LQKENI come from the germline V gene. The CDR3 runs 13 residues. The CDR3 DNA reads TGTGCCAGCTCACCAGGGGGGGTGAAGACCCAGTACTTC. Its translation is CASSPGGVKTQYF. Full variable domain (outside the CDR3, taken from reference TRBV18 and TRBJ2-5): NAGVMQNPRHLVRRRGQEARLRCSPMKGHSHVYWYRQLPEEGLKFMVYLQKENIIDESGMPKERFSAEFPKEGPSILRIQQVVRGDSAAYFCASSPGGVKTQYFGPGTRLLVL.

Here the CDR3 reads CAIRNTKDSPWELFF. CDR3 DNA sequence: TGTGCCATCAGGAATACTAAGGACAGCCCGTGGGAGCTGTTTTTT. V gene TRBV10-3 combines with J gene TRBJ2-2; possibly TRBD1 for D (6 bases). Looked up from germline, CDR1 is ENHRY and CDR2 is SYGVKD. With 6 bases removed from V and 9 bases from J, the gap between germline ends came to 20 bases. This CDR3 contains 15 residues.

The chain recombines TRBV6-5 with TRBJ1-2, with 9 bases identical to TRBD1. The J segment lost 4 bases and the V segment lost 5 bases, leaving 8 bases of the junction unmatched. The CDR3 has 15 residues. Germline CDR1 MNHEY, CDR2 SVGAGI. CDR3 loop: CASSHAGTGIYGYTF. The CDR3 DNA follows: TGTGCCAGCAGTCACGCCGGGACAGGGATCTATGGCTACACCTTC.

The CDR3 reads CSAARGGYTF. In DNA, the CDR3 is TGCAGTGCGGCTCGGGGGGGCTACACCTTC. The chain has TRBV20-1 and TRBJ1-2; TRBD1 might be the D (5 bases). Trimming shortened V by 6 bases and J by 8 bases, and 10 bases separated the two germline ends. The CDR3 is 10 residues long. Germline V gene data show CDR1 as DFQATT and CDR2 as SNEGSKA (reference sequence).

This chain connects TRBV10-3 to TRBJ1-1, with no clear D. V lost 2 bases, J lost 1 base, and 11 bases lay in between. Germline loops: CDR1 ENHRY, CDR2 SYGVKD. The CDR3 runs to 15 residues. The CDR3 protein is CAISEPAVGNTEAFF. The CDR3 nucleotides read TGTGCCATCAGTGAGCCGGCGGTGGGGAACACTGAAGCTTTCTTT.

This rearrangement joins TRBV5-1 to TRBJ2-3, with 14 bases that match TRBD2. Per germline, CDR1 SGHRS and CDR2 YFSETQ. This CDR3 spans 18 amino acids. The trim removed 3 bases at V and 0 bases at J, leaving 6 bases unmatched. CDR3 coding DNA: TGCGCCAGCAGCTCAGGACTAGCGGGGGGCGGGAGCACAGATACGCAGTATTTT. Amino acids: CASSSGLAGGGSTDTQYF.